Following are 10 T cell receptor beta chains from one sample sequenced in a study of type 1 regulatory T cells. From the reads, TCRdb called clonotypes with MiXCR, one entry per CDR3 protein. Of fewer than 75,000 distinct CDR3 sequences listed, just under 50% are singletons. Their specific antigens are unknown. The sequenced material came from cultured non-Tr1 T cells, either the whole culture or a sorted T cell fraction (not recorded which). The receptors originated from a human donor in good health.

The chain employs TRBV6-2 or TRBV6-3 and TRBJ1-5, with no clear D. The germline CDR1 and CDR2 sequences are MNHEY and SVGEGT. V lost 4 bases and J 3 bases, leaving 16 bases between the germline ends. The length of the CDR3 is 16 residues. The DNA for the CDR3 is TGTGCCAGCAGTTCCTCTTACACAACCTACAATCAGCCCCAGCATTTT. Amino acids: CASSSSYTTYNQPQHF.

This chain uses TRBV7-9 with TRBJ2-6, with 7 bases lining up with TRBD1. Unmatched junction bases numbered 0, after V lost 3 bases and J lost 1 base. This CDR3 comprises 15 residues. Germline V gene sequence: CDR1 SEHNR, CDR2 FQNEAQ (reference sequence). CDR3 protein: CASSLGQSGANVLTF. CDR3 bases: TGTGCCAGCAGCTTGGGACAGTCTGGGGCCAACGTCCTGACTTTC.

The V call is TRBV4-1, the J call TRBJ1-5; D call uncertain. Germline CDR1 MGHRA, CDR2 YSYEKL. The germline V and J ends were trimmed by 5 bases and 6 bases, with 17 bases remaining between them. The length of the CDR3 is 15 residues. The chain's CDR3 is CASSSHVSVSQPQHF. The CDR3 coding sequence is TGCGCCAGCAGCTCCCACGTGAGTGTTAGTCAGCCCCAGCATTTT.

This clonotype was found once. The junction departs from germline at one end; a sequencing error may be responsible. The chain recombines TRBV6-2 or TRBV6-3 with TRBJ2-1; 7 bases agree with TRBD2. This CDR3 comprises 18 residues. The germline V gene has CDR1 MNHEY and CDR2 SVGEGT. CDR3: CASSYYKFTSVSSNELFF. The CDR3 DNA is TGTGCCAGCAGTTACTACAAATTTACTAGCGTTTCAAGCAATGAGCTGTTCTTC.

The rearrangement links TRBV27 to TRBJ1-2; 8 bases fit TRBD1. The CDR3 is 16 amino acids. Germline V CDR1 and CDR2: MNHEY, SMNVEV (reference sequence). V lost 2 bases to trimming and J lost 2 bases; unmatched junction nucleotides: 7. This chain's CDR3 is CASSLTGQGGNYGYTF. Written as DNA, the CDR3 is TGTGCCAGCAGTTTAACCGGACAGGGAGGCAACTATGGCTACACCTTC.

The chain carries TRBV24-1 and TRBJ1-2, with 7 bases lining up with TRBD1. The V and J ends lost 5 bases and 4 bases, in that order; junction bases with no gene match: 3. CDR1 and CDR2 from the germline V gene are KGHDR and SFDVKD. This CDR3 spans 13 amino acids. The CDR3 DNA reads TGTGCCACCAGTGGAGGGGACAGCTATGGCTACACCTTC. Its translation is CATSGGDSYGYTF.

CDR3 sequence reads: CAISESKQGGNNQPQHF. DNA of the CDR3: TGTGCCATCAGTGAGTCGAAACAGGGTGGTAACAATCAGCCCCAGCATTTT. The chain links TRBV10-3 to TRBJ1-5; possibly TRBD1 for D (6 bases). The CDR3 sequence is 17 residues long. Germline assignment: CDR1 ENHRY and CDR2 SYGVKD. Trimming took off 0 bases at V and 3 bases at J, with 15 bases between the two ends.

The J gene is TRBJ1-3, the V gene TRBV11-2; D not certain. The V gene's germline CDR1 is SGHAT and CDR2 FQNNGV. The CDR3 extends over 13 amino acids. Deletions cut 4 bases from V and 2 bases from J, with 6 bases between. The CDR3 nucleotides are TGTGCCAGCAGCTCCCGGGCTGGAAACACCATATATTTT. This gives the protein CASSSRAGNTIYF.

This clonotype was seen just once. The chain carries TRBV6-1 and TRBJ1-2; D gene uncertain. Germline lookup yields CDR1 MNHNS and CDR2 SASEGT. The ends were cut back, 6 bases at V and 3 bases at J, with 8 bases in the middle. The CDR3 extends over 12 amino acids. CDR3 loop: CASSTGYYGYTF. In nucleotides, the CDR3 is TGTGCCAGCAGCACCGGCTACTATGGCTACACCTTC.

This rearrangement joins TRBV10-3 to TRBJ1-3; D not certain. The CDR3 runs to 15 residues. The ends were cut back, 11 bases at V and 0 bases at J, with 17 bases in the middle. Germline CDR1 reads ENHRY; CDR2 reads SYGVKD. The CDR3 DNA reads TGTGCCTCGGGCCCCCCATCCCCCTCTGGAAACACCATATATTTT. It yields the protein CASGPPSPSGNTIYF.